The clone carrying this T cell receptor (beta chain) was found once. As yet, its antigen is unknown. Germline-derived CDR1 and CDR2 are SGHVS and FQNEAQ. The V end was cut by 3 bases, the J end by 3 bases, with 12 bases between. This CDR3 is 15 amino acids long. This specimen belongs to a study of T cell responses to AZD1222 COVID-19 vaccine. Study-wide findings and caveats: There were mostly white British donors and more females than males, and clonal diversity was possibly underestimated. Baseline seropositivity occurred in only six AZD1222 recipients. Reportedly, nearly half of unique spike TCRs recognized epitopes outside B.1.351/B.1.1.7 mutations. Repertoire samples came only from after the peak T cell response.

Sequenced by immunoSEQ multiplex PCR; TCRdb stores in-frame clones only, minus some. The data hold about 130,000 clones, with roughly 94% observed a single time. This sequence was found in an adult in good health. Sequences were derived from peripheral blood, sampled on day 0 of AZD1222 vaccination. This rearrangement joins TRBV7-8 to TRBJ1-5; possibly TRBD1 for D (6 bases). The DNA for the CDR3 is TGTGCCAGCAGCTTTTACGGGACACTCAATCAGCCCCAGCATTTT. Amino acids: CASSFYGTLNQPQHF. Filled out from reference TRBV7-8 and TRBJ1-5, the complete variable domain reads GAGVSQSPRYKVAKRGQDVALRCDPISGHVSLFWYQQALGQGPEFLTYFQNEAQLDKSGLPSDRFFAERPEGSVSTLKIQRTQQEDSAVYLCASSFYGTLNQPQHFGDGTRLSIL.